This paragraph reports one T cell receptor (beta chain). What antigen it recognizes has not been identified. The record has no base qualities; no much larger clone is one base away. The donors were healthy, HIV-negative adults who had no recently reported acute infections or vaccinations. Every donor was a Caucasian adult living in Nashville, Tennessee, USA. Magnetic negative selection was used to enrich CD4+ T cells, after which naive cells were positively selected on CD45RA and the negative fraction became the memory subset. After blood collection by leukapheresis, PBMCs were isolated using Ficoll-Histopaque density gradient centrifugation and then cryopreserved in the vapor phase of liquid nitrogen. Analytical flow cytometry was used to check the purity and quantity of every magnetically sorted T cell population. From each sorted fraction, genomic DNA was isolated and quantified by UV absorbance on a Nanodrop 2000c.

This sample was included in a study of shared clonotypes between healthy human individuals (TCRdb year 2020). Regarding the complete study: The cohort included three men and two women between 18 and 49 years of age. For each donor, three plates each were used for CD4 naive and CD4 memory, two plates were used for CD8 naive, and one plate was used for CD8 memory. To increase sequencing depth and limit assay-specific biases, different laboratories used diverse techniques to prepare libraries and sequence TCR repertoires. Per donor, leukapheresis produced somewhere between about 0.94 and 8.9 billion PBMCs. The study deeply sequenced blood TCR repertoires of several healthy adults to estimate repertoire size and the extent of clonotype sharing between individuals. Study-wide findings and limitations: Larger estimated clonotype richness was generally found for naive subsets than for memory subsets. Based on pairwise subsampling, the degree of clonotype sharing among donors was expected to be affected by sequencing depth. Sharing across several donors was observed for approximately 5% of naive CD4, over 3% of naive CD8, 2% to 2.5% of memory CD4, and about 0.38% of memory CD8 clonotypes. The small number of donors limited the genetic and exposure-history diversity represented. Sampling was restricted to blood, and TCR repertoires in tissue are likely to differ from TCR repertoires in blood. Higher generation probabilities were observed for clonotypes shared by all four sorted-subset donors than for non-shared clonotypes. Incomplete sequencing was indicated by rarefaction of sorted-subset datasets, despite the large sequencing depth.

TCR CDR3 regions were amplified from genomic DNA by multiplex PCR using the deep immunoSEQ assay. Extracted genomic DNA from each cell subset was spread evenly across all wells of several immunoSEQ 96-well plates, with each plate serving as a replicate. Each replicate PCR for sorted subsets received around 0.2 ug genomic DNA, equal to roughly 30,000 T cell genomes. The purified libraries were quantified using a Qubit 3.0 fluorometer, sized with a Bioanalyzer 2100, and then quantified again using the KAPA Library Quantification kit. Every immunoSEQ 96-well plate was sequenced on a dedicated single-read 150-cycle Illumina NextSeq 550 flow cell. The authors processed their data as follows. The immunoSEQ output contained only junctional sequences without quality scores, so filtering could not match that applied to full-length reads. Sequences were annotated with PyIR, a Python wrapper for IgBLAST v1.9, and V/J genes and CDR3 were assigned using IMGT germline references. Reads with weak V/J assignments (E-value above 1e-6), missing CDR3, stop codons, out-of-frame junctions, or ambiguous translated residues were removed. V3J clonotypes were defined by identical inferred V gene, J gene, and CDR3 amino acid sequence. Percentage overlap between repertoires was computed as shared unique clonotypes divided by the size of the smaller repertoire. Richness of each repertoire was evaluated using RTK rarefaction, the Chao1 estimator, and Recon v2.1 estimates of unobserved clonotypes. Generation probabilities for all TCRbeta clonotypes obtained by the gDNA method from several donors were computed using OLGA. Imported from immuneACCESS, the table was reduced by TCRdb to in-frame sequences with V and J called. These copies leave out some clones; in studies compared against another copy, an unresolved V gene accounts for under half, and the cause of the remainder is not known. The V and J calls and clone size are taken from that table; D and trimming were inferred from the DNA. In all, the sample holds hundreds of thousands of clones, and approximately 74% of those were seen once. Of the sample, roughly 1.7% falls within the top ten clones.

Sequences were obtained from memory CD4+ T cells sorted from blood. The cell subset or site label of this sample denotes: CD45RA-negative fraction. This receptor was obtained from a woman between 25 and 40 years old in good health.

The CDR3 corresponds to CASSSSTDTQYF. The DNA reads TGTGCCAGCAGTTCTAGCACAGATACGCAGTATTTT. The V and J segments used are TRBV25-1 and TRBJ2-3, with the D gene not confidently named. CDR1 and CDR2, looked up from the germline V gene, are MGHDK and SYGVNS. Taken from cysteine to phenylalanine, the CDR3 has 12 residues. Only the CDR3 region is kept as DNA, spanning 36 bases read in frame from base 1. The junction shows trimming of 5 bases on V and 0 bases on J, plus 3 bases between the germline ends.